The clone carrying this T cell receptor (beta chain) was counted at least ten times. The antigen is not known. This specimen belongs to a study of T cells after yellow fever vaccination. Overall study context: Those fractions that held only low numbers of cells were prepared using the SMART-Seq v4 Ultra Low Input RNA kit.

Template-switching 5'RACE yielded the TCR cDNA; a universal primer site and UMIs were added in the process. TCRdb ran MiXCR on the 5' RACE reads and lists one entry per CDR3 protein. The data show 300,000 or so distinct CDR3 sequences, roughly 7.5% seen once. General observations from the study: Peaking faster, on day 5 versus 15, the secondary response was nonetheless weaker.

CDR3 length equals 12 residues. CDR1 and CDR2 (germline): SQVTM, ANQGSEA. V lost 4 bases to trimming and J lost 6 bases, with 12 bases between them. Here the sequenced sample was PBMCs, taken about 41 days after the first yellow fever vaccination. This TCR was sampled from a man aged 18 to 35 who received the YFV17D yellow fever vaccine. The gene calls are TRBV29-1 and TRBJ1-1, with D possibly TRBD1 on 5 matching bases. CDR3 bases: TGCAGCGTTGGAAACAGGATCTCTGAAGCTTTCTTT. This gives the protein CSVGNRISEAFF.